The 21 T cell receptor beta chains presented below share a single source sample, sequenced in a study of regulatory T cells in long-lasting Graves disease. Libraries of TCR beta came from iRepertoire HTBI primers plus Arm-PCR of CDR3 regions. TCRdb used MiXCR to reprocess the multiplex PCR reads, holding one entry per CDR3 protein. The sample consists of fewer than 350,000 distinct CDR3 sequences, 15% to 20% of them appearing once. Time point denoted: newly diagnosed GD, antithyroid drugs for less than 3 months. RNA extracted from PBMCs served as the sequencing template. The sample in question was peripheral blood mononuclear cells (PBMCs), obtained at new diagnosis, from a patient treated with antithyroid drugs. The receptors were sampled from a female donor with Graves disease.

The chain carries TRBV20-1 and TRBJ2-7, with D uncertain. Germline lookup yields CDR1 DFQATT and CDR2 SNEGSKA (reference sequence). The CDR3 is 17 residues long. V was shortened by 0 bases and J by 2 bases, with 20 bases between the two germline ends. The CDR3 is CSARDDTGSRTPYEQYF. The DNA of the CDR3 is TGCAGTGCTAGAGATGACACGGGTTCCCGAACCCCCTACGAGCAGTACTTC.

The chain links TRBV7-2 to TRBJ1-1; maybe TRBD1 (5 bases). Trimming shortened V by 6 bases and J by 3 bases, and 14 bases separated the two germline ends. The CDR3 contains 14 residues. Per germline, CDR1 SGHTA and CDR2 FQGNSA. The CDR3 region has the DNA TGTGCCAGCAGACCGTCGGGACTGGACACTGAAGCTTTCTTT. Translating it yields CASRPSGLDTEAFF.

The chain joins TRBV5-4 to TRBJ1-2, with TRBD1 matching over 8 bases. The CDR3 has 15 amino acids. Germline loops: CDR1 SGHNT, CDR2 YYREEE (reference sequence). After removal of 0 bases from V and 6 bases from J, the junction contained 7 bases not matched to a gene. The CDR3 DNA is TGTGCCAGCAGCTTGGTAGCAGGGGGCATCGATGGCTACACCTTC. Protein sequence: CASSLVAGGIDGYTF. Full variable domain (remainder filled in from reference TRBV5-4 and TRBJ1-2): ETGVTQSPTHLIKTRGQQVTLRCSSQSGHNTVSWYQQALGQGPQFIFQYYREEENGRGNFPPRFSGLQFPNYSSELNVNALELDDSALYLCASSLVAGGIDGYTFGSGTRLTVV.

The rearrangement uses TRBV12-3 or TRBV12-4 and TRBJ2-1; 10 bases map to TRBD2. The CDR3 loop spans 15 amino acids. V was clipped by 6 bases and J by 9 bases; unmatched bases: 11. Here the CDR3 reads CASRRMGTSATEQFF. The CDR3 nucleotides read TGTGCCAGCAGACGGATGGGGACTAGCGCCACTGAGCAGTTCTTC.

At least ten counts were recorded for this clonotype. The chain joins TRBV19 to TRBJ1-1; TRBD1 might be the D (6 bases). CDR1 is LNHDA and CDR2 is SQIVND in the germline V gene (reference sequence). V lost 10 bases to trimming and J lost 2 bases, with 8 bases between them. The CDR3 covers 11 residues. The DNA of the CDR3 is TGTGCCACACAGGGCAACACTGAAGCTTTCTTT. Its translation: CATQGNTEAFF.

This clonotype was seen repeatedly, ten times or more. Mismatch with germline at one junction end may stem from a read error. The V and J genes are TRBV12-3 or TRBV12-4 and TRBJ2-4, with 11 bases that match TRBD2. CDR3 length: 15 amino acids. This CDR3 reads CASRLAGGPGNIQYF. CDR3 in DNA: TGTGCCAGCAGGTTAGCGGGAGGGCCAGGGAACATTCAGTACTTC.

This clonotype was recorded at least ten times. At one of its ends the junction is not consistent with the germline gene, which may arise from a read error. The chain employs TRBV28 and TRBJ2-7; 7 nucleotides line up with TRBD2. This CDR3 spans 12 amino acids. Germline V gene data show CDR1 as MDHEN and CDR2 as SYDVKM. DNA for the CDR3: TGCGCCAGCAGTGCGGGAGCGGGGGAGCAGTACTTC. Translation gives CASSAGAGEQYF.

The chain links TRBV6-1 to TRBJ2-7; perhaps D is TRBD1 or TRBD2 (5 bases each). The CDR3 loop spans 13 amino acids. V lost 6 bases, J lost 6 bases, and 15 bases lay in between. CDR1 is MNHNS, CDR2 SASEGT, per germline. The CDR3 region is CASRQVGASEQYF. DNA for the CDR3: TGTGCCAGCAGGCAAGTCGGGGCTTCCGAGCAGTACTTC.

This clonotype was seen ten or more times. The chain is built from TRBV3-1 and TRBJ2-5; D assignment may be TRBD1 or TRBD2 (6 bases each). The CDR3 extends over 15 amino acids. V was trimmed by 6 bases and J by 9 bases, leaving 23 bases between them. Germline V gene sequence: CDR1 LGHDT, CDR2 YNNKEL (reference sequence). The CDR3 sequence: CASRSTGSLSGSQYF. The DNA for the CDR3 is TGTGCCAGCAGGTCCACAGGGTCGCTGAGCGGGTCCCAGTACTTC.

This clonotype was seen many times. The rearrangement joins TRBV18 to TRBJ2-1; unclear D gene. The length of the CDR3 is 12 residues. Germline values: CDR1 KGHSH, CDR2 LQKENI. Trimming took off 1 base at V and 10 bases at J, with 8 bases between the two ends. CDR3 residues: CASSPLPNEQFF. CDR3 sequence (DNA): TGTGCCAGCTCACCACTTCCTAACGAGCAGTTCTTC.

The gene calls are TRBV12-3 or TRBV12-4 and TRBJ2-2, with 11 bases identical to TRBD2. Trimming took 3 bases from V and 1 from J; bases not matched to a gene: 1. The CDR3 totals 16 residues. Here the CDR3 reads CASSLGTSGNTGELFF. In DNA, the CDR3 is TGTGCCAGCAGTTTGGGGACTAGCGGGAACACCGGGGAGCTGTTTTTT.

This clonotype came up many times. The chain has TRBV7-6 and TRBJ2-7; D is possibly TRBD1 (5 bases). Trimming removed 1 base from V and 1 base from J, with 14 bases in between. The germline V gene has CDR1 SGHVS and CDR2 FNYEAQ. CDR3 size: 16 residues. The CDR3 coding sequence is TGTGCCAGCAGCTTAGAGGGGCTAGTTGCGTCCTACGAGCAGTACTTC. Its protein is CASSLEGLVASYEQYF.

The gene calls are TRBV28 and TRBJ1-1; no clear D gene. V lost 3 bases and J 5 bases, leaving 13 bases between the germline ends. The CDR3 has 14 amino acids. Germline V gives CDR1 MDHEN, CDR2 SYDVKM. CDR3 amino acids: CASSFFGENTEAFF. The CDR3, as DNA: TGTGCCAGCAGTTTTTTTGGCGAGAATACTGAAGCTTTCTTT.

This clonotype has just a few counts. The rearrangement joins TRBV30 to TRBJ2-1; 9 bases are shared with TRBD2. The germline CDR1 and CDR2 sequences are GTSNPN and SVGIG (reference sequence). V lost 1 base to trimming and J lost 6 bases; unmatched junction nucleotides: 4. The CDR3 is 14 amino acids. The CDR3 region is CAWSGVAGVNEQFF. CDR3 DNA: TGTGCCTGGAGTGGGGTAGCGGGAGTCAATGAGCAGTTCTTC.

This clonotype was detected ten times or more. The CDR3 region has the DNA TGTGCCAGCAGTTACAGTCTAGCGGGAGTCGGCGAGCAGTACTTC. This gives the protein CASSYSLAGVGEQYF. V and J are TRBV6-9 and TRBJ2-7, with 10 bases identical to TRBD2. V was pared by 3 bases and J by 6 bases, with 8 bases of the junction left unmatched. Germline V lookup: CDR1 MNHGY, CDR2 SVAAGI. The CDR3 is 15 amino acids.

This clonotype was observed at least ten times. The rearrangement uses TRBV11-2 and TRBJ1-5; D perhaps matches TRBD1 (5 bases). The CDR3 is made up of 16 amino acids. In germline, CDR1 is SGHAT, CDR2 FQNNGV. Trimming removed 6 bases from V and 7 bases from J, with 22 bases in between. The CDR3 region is CASSQGPQGGGQPQHF. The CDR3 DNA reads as TGTGCCAGCAGTCAAGGGCCCCAGGGAGGAGGCCAGCCCCAGCATTTT.

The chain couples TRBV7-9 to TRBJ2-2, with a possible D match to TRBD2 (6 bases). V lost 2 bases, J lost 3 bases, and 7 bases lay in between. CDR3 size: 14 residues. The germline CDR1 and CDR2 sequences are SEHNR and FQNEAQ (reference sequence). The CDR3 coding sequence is TGTGCCAGCAGCTTATGGGGGGACACCGGGGAGCTGTTTTTT. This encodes CASSLWGDTGELFF.

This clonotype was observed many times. The CDR3 is CSASSPGQYSYGYTF. In nucleotides, the CDR3 is TGCAGTGCTAGTTCTCCCGGACAGTACAGCTATGGCTACACCTTC. The chain combines TRBV20-1 with TRBJ1-2; D is possibly TRBD1 (6 bases). Between the trimmed V and J ends, which lost 3 bases and 4 bases, there was a span of 18 bases. The CDR3 loop spans 15 amino acids. Germline CDR1 reads DFQATT; CDR2 reads SNEGSKA (reference sequence).

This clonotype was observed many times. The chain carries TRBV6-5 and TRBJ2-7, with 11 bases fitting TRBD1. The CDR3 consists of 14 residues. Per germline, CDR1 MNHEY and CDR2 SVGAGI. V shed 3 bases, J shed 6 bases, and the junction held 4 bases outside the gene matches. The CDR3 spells CASSYHGTGGEQYF. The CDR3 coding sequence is TGTGCCAGCAGTTATCACGGGACAGGGGGCGAGCAGTACTTC.

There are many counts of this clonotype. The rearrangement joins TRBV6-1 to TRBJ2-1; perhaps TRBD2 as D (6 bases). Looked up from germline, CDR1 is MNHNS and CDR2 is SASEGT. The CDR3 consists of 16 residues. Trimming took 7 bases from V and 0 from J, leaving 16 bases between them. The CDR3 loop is CASMEAGTSSYNEQFF. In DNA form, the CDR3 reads TGTGCCAGCATGGAGGCGGGGACGAGCTCCTACAATGAGCAGTTCTTC.

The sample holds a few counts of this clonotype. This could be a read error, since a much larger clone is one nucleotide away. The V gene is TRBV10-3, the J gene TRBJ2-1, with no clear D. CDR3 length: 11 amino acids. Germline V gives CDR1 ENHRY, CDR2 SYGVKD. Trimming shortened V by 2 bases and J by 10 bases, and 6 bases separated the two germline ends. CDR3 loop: CAISEEEEQFF. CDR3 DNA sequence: TGTGCCATCAGTGAGGAGGAGGAGCAGTTCTTC.